This T cell receptor (beta chain) was sequenced for a study of OX40 agonist ivuxolimab in advanced cancers. The repertoire was sequenced with immunoSEQ multiplex PCR; TCRdb's copy has only in-frame clones and lacks some. The sample records over 65,000 clones, roughly 90% being singletons. The CDR3 runs 14 residues. Germline trimming cut 5 bases from V and 7 bases from J; bases unmatched to any gene: 6. CDR1 and CDR2 from the germline V gene are SNHLY and FYNNEI. The material sequenced was CD4+ or CD8+ T cells sorted from blood, taken in a trial of the OX40 agonist ivuxolimab. The chain recombines TRBV2 with TRBJ1-4; 8 bases agree with TRBD1. The source is an adult with an advanced solid tumor such as melanoma, head and neck, liver or kidney cancer. The CDR3 loop reads CASSLQGEFEKLFF. The CDR3 region has the DNA TGTGCCAGCAGTTTACAGGGGGAATTTGAAAAACTGTTTTTT.